This T cell receptor (beta chain) was sequenced for a study of CD8 T cells in Susac syndrome. Per germline, CDR1 SGHDT and CDR2 YYEEEE. Trimming shortened V by 0 bases and J by 1 base, and 5 bases separated the two germline ends. The CDR3 is made up of 13 amino acids. Random hexamers were used to reverse transcribe the RNA input (about 0.45 to 1 ug). Amplification of TCR beta CDR3 across 54 Vbeta and 13 Jbeta was performed with immunoSEQ multiplex PCR. One entry per CDR3 protein results from TCRdb running MiXCR on the immunoSEQ multiplex PCR reads. The sample yields roughly 130,000 distinct CDR3 sequences, 94% seen once. Sequencing of TCR beta was undertaken in CD8+ and CD4+ T cells derived from blood. Control patients had untreated stable or active relapsing-remitting multiple sclerosis by revised McDonald criteria. TEMRA cells were FACS-enriched and CD8+ and CD4+ T cells negatively isolated.

The clonotype was recovered from a human donor with multiple sclerosis. This sequence joins TRBV5-6 and TRBJ2-7; D is uncertain. Sample: CD4+ T cells from PBMCs. The CDR3 is CASSLDRSYEQYF. The CDR3 coding sequence is TGTGCCAGCAGCTTGGATCGATCCTACGAGCAGTACTTC.